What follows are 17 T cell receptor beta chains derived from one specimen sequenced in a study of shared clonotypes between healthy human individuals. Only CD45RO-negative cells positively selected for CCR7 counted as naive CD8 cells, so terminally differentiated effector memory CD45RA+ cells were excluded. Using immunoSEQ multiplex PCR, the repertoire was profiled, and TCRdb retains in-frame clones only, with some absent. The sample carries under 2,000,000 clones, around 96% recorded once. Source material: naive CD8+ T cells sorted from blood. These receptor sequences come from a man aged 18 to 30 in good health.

The DNA for the CDR3 is TGTGCCAGTAGTATTTCGGTGTTTGTAGACTTCAAGGTGGGAACTGAAGCTTTCTTT. Translating gives CASSISVFVDFKVGTEAFF. This rearrangement joins TRBV19 to TRBJ1-1; D gene ambiguous. The CDR3 is 19 amino acids. The germline gives CDR1 LNHDA, CDR2 SQIVND (reference sequence). The ends were cut back, 3 bases at V and 5 bases at J, with 28 bases in the middle.

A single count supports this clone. The chain's CDR3 is CASSQDYRQGINEKLFF. The CDR3 nucleotides are TGCGCCAGCAGCCAAGACTATCGGCAGGGGATTAATGAAAAACTGTTTTTT. The V gene is TRBV4-1, the J gene TRBJ1-4; a possible D gene is TRBD1 (6 bases). Germline V gives CDR1 MGHRA, CDR2 YSYEKL. Between the trimmed V and J ends, which lost 0 bases and 4 bases, there was a span of 15 bases. The CDR3 sequence is 17 residues long.

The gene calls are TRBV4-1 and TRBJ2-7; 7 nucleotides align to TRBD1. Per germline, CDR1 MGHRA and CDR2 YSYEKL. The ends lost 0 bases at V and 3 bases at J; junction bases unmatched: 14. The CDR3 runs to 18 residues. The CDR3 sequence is CASSQEGVGVQGIYEQYF. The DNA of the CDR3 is TGCGCCAGCAGCCAAGAGGGTGTGGGGGTACAGGGGATCTACGAGCAGTACTTC.

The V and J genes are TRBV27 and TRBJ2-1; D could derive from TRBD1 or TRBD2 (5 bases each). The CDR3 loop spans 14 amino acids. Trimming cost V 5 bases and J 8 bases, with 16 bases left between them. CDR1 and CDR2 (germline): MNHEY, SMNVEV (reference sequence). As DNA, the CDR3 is TGTGCCAGCAGTCACCGGGACGCCTCGGATGAGCAGTTCTTC. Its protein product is CASSHRDASDEQFF.

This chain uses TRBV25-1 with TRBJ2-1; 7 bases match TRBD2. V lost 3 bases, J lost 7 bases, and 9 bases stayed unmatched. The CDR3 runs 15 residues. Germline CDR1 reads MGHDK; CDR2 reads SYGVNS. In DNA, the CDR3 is TGTGCCAGCAGTGAGCCGACTAGCCCCGGAAATGAGCAGTTCTTC. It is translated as CASSEPTSPGNEQFF. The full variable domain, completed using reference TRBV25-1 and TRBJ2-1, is EADIYQTPRYLVIGTGKKITLECSQTMGHDKMYWYQQDPGMELHLIHYSYGVNSTEKGDLSSESTVSRIRTEHFPLTLESARPSHTSQYLCASSEPTSPGNEQFFGPGTRLTVL.

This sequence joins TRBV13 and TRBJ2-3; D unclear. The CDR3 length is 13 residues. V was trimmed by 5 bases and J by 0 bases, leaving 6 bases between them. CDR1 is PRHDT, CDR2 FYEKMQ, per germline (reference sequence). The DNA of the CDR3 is TGTGCCAGCAGCATGGACAGCACAGATACGCAGTATTTT. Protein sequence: CASSMDSTDTQYF.

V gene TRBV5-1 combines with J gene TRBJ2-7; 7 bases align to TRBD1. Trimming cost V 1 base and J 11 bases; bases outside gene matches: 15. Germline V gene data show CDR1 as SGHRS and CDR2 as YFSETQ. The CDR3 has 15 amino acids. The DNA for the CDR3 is TGCGCCAGCAGCTTGAAAACAGGGGTCCCCTGGGAGAAGTACTTC. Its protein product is CASSLKTGVPWEKYF. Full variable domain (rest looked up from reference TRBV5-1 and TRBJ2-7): KAGVTQTPRYLIKTRGQQVTLSCSPISGHRSVSWYQQTPGQGLQFLFEYFSETQRNKGNFPGRFSGRQFSNSRSEMNVSTLELGDSALYLCASSLKTGVPWEKYFGPGTRLTVT.

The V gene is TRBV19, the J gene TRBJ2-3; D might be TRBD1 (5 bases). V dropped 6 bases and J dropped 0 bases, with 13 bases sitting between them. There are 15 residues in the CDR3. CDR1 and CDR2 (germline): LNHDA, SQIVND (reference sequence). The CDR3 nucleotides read TGTGCCAGTAGCTCGACAGCCGCTAGCACAGATACGCAGTATTTT. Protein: CASSSTAASTDTQYF.

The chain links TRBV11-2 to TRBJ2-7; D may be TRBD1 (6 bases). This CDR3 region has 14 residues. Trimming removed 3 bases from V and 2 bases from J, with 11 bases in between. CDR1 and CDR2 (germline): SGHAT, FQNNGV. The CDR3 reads CASSFGTIAYEQYF. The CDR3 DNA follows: TGTGCCAGCAGCTTCGGGACAATCGCCTACGAGCAGTACTTC.

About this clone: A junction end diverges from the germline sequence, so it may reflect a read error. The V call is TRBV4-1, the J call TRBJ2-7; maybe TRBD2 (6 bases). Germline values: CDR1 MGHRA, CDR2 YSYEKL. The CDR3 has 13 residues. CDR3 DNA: TGCGCCAGCAGTCAAGCGGAGGGTATCGAGCAGTACTTC. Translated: CASSQAEGIEQYF.

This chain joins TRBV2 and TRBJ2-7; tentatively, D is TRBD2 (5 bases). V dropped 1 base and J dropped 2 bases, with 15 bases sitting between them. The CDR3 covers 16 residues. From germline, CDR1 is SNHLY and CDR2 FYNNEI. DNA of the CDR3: TGTGCCAGCAGTGAAGTCTTACAAACCGGGGCCTACGAGCAGTACTTC. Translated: CASSEVLQTGAYEQYF.

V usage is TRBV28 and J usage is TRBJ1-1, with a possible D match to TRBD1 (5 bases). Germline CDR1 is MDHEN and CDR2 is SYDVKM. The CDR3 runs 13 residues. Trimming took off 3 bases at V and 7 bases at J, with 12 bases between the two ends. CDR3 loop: CASSFPEGDEAFF. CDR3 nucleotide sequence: TGTGCCAGCAGTTTCCCTGAAGGGGATGAAGCTTTCTTT.

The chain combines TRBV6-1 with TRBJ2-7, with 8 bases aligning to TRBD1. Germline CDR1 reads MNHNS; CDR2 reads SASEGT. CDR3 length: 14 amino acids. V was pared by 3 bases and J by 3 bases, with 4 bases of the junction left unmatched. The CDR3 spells CASSDSGGIYEQYF. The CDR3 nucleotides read TGTGCCAGCAGTGATTCAGGGGGCATCTACGAGCAGTACTTC.

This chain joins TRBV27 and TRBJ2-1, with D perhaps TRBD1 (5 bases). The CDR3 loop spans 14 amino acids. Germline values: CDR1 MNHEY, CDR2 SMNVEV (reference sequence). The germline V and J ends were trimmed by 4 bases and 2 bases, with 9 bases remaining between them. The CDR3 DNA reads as TGTGCCAGCAGTTCAGGGCAGACCTACAATGAGCAGTTCTTC. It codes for CASSSGQTYNEQFF.

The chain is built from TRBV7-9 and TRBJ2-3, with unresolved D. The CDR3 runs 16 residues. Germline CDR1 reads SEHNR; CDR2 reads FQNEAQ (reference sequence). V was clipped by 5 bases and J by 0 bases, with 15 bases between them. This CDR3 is CASSRPDGPSTDTQYF. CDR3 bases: TGTGCCAGCAGCCGACCCGACGGTCCTAGCACAGATACGCAGTATTTT.

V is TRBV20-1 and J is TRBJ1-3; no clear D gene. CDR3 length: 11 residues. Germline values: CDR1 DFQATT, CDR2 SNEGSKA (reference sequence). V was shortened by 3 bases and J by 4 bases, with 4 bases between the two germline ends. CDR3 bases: TGCAGTGCTAGTGACGGAAACACCATATATTTT. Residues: CSASDGNTIYF.

CDR3 residues: CASSIPGHGYTF. CDR3 nucleotides: TGTGCCAGCAGTATTCCCGGGCATGGCTACACCTTC. This chain uses TRBV2 with TRBJ1-2; no clear D. The V and J ends lost 5 bases and 6 bases respectively, with 10 bases between them. The CDR3 is 12 amino acids. CDR1 and CDR2 (germline): SNHLY, FYNNEI.